These T cell receptor beta chains were read from a single sample in a study of a mutant IDH1 vaccine in newly diagnosed glioma. The protocol was immunoSEQ multiplex PCR, while the TCRdb copy is restricted to in-frame clones and leaves out a portion. The repertoire holds about 88,000 clones, with over 75% as singletons. The sample was PBMCs, taken from a glioma patient treated with radiotherapy, temozolomide or both. These receptors all come from a man aged 35 to 55 with glioma. Some clones in this sample may be carry-over from other donors' samples. Each CDR3 is given with its conserved first and last residue. A D gene is named only where the DNA matches it firmly. Not all rows give a size; the values are once, few, many and, for expanded clones, a class.

cdr3_nt: TGTGCCAGCAGTTACCGGACAGGGGTGGACACCGGGGAGCTGTTTTTT
cdr3_aa: CASSYRTGVDTGELFF
clone_size: .
v_call: TRBV6-6
d_call: TRBD1
j_call: TRBJ2-2

cdr3_nt: TGTGCCTGCCTCAGTGGCAGGGGGCTGGGCTACACCTTC
cdr3_aa: CACLSGRGLGYTF
clone_size: .
v_call: TRBV30
d_call: TRBD1
j_call: TRBJ1-2

cdr3_nt: TGTGCCAGCAGTTGGACCGACCGGGGTGAGCAGTTCTTC
cdr3_aa: CASSWTDRGEQFF
clone_size: .
v_call: TRBV6-1
d_call: .
j_call: TRBJ2-1

cdr3_nt: TGTGCCAGCAGTTTACCGGGACAGGGATCCTACGAGCAGTACTTC
cdr3_aa: CASSLPGQGSYEQYF
clone_size: .
v_call: TRBV6-6
d_call: TRBD1
j_call: TRBJ2-7

cdr3_nt: TGTGCCAGCAGTGACAGGGCCAACACCGGGGAGCTGTTTTTT
cdr3_aa: CASSDRANTGELFF
clone_size: .
v_call: TRBV6-1
d_call: .
j_call: TRBJ2-2

cdr3_nt: TGCGCCAGCAGCTTGGGACTAGTCACAGATACGCAGTATTTT
cdr3_aa: CASSLGLVTDTQYF
clone_size: once
v_call: TRBV5-1
d_call: .
j_call: TRBJ2-3

cdr3_nt: TGTGCCAGTAGTTTGGGCTCTGGGGCCAACGTCCTGACTTTC
cdr3_aa: CASSLGSGANVLTF
clone_size: .
v_call: TRBV19
d_call: .
j_call: TRBJ2-6

cdr3_nt: TGTGCCAGCAGCCCGGGACAAGGCAATGAAAAACTGTTTTTT
cdr3_aa: CASSPGQGNEKLFF
clone_size: once
v_call: TRBV7-9
d_call: .
j_call: TRBJ1-4

cdr3_nt: TGCAGCGCCGGACAGGCCCAATCCGAGCAGTACTTC
cdr3_aa: CSAGQAQSEQYF
clone_size: .
v_call: TRBV29-1
d_call: TRBD1
j_call: TRBJ2-7

cdr3_nt: TGTGCCATCAGTGAGCGGGGTATTAGCTCCTATAATTCACCCCTCCACTTT
cdr3_aa: CAISERGISSYNSPLHF
clone_size: .
v_call: TRBV10-3
d_call: .
j_call: TRBJ1-6

cdr3_nt: TGTGCCAGCTCGGCAATGGACAGGGGAGGCTCCGAGCAGTACTTC
cdr3_aa: CASSAMDRGGSEQYF
clone_size: .
v_call: TRBV27
d_call: TRBD1
j_call: TRBJ2-7

cdr3_nt: TGCGCCAGCAGTGTACACACAGATACGCAGTATTTT
cdr3_aa: CASSVHTDTQYF
clone_size: once
v_call: TRBV5-1
d_call: .
j_call: TRBJ2-3

cdr3_nt: TGTGCCAGCAGTTTGGGCAGGGAGAGTCAGCCCCAGCATTTT
cdr3_aa: CASSLGRESQPQHF
clone_size: .
v_call: TRBV6-5
d_call: .
j_call: TRBJ1-5

cdr3_nt: TGTGCCAGCCGGGACCCGGGGCAGCCCCAGCATTTT
cdr3_aa: CASRDPGQPQHF
clone_size: .
v_call: TRBV27
d_call: .
j_call: TRBJ1-5

cdr3_nt: TGTGCCAGCGGCGACAGGGCGATCCAGGGCTACACCTTC
cdr3_aa: CASGDRAIQGYTF
clone_size: few
v_call: TRBV6-5
d_call: TRBD1
j_call: TRBJ1-2

cdr3_nt: TGTGCCAGTAGTATAGCGGGGGGGCCCGCCTACGAGCAGTACTTC
cdr3_aa: CASSIAGGPAYEQYF
clone_size: .
v_call: TRBV19
d_call: TRBD2
j_call: TRBJ2-7

cdr3_nt: TGTGCCATCAGCCCGACCCCCGTTGGAGACACTGAAGCTTTCTTT
cdr3_aa: CAISPTPVGDTEAFF
clone_size: .
v_call: TRBV10-3
d_call: .
j_call: TRBJ1-1

cdr3_nt: TGCAGCGTAGTCGACAGGGAGTATGGCTACACCTTC
cdr3_aa: CSVVDREYGYTF
clone_size: .
v_call: TRBV29-1
d_call: TRBD1
j_call: TRBJ1-2

cdr3_nt: TGTGCCAGCATAGGATCGAACAGGGGCAGCTATGGCTACACCTTC
cdr3_aa: CASIGSNRGSYGYTF
clone_size: .
v_call: TRBV27
d_call: TRBD1
j_call: TRBJ1-2

cdr3_nt: TGTGCCAGCAGTGAAGATTATACTAGCGGGGAGTACTTC
cdr3_aa: CASSEDYTSGEYF
clone_size: .
v_call: TRBV2
d_call: TRBD2
j_call: TRBJ2-5

cdr3_nt: TGCAGCGTTGCCATGACAGTCAGGGGTTCACCCCTCCACTTT
cdr3_aa: CSVAMTVRGSPLHF
clone_size: once
v_call: TRBV29-1
d_call: .
j_call: TRBJ1-6

cdr3_nt: TGTGCCAGCAGTTTCGCAGGGGGCGAGCAGTACTTC
cdr3_aa: CASSFAGGEQYF
clone_size: .
v_call: TRBV27
d_call: TRBD1
j_call: TRBJ2-7

cdr3_nt: TGCAGCGTTTCAAAGGGACTAGATGGTTCCTACGAGCAGTACTTC
cdr3_aa: CSVSKGLDGSYEQYF
clone_size: few
v_call: TRBV29-1
d_call: TRBD2
j_call: TRBJ2-7

cdr3_nt: TGTGCCAGCAGCCCCAGACGGTCCCCCAATCAGCCCCAGCATTTT
cdr3_aa: CASSPRRSPNQPQHF
clone_size: few
v_call: TRBV7-2
d_call: .
j_call: TRBJ1-5

cdr3_nt: TGCGCCAGCAGCCTCGCTAGGTCAACTAATGAAAAACTGTTTTTT
cdr3_aa: CASSLARSTNEKLFF
clone_size: .
v_call: TRBV5-1
d_call: .
j_call: TRBJ1-4

cdr3_nt: TGCAGTGCTAGCCTTGGGAATACGCAGTATTTT
cdr3_aa: CSASLGNTQYF
clone_size: .
v_call: TRBV20-1
d_call: .
j_call: TRBJ2-3

cdr3_nt: TGTGCCAGCAGCGTAGATCCCGTCCCCTCTGGCTACACCTTC
cdr3_aa: CASSVDPVPSGYTF
clone_size: many
v_call: TRBV9
d_call: .
j_call: TRBJ1-2

cdr3_nt: TGTGCCAGCACAAAACGGACAGCATCTAACTATGGCTACACCTTC
cdr3_aa: CASTKRTASNYGYTF
clone_size: .
v_call: TRBV6-5
d_call: .
j_call: TRBJ1-2

cdr3_nt: TGTGCCAGCTCACGAAGTCCGGGAAGTGGATCACCCCTCCACTTT
cdr3_aa: CASSRSPGSGSPLHF
clone_size: .
v_call: TRBV18
d_call: .
j_call: TRBJ1-6

cdr3_nt: TGTGCCAGTACGAGCCAGAGATACGAACAGCCCCAGCATTTT
cdr3_aa: CASTSQRYEQPQHF
clone_size: .
v_call: TRBV19
d_call: .
j_call: TRBJ1-5

cdr3_nt: TGTGCCAGCAGTTCATCCGGGGCCGCCGGGGAGGAGCAGTACTTC
cdr3_aa: CASSSSGAAGEEQYF
clone_size: .
v_call: TRBV6-5
d_call: .
j_call: TRBJ2-7

cdr3_nt: TGTGCCAGCAGCCACATGGGACCTTCCAAGGATACGCAGTATTTT
cdr3_aa: CASSHMGPSKDTQYF
clone_size: .
v_call: TRBV13
d_call: .
j_call: TRBJ2-3

cdr3_nt: TGTGCCAGTCAGGGGCTCACGGGTTCACCCCTCCACTTT
cdr3_aa: CASQGLTGSPLHF
clone_size: .
v_call: TRBV30
d_call: .
j_call: TRBJ1-6

cdr3_nt: TGTGCCAGCTCTCCGGGACTAGCGGGGGTGAGCTCCTACGAGCAGTACTTC
cdr3_aa: CASSPGLAGVSSYEQYF
clone_size: .
v_call: TRBV18
d_call: TRBD2
j_call: TRBJ2-7

cdr3_nt: TGTGCCAGCAGTGAAGCGGTTACCTACTATGGCTACACCTTC
cdr3_aa: CASSEAVTYYGYTF
clone_size: .
v_call: TRBV6-1
d_call: .
j_call: TRBJ1-2

cdr3_nt: TGCAGCGTTGGGGAAGCTCCCAGCCCTCGGGGCTACACCTTC
cdr3_aa: CSVGEAPSPRGYTF
clone_size: .
v_call: TRBV29-1
d_call: .
j_call: TRBJ1-2

cdr3_nt: TGTGCCAGCAGCGAAAGCAGGGGCTCGTACACCGGGGAGCTGTTTTTT
cdr3_aa: CASSESRGSYTGELFF
clone_size: .
v_call: TRBV9
d_call: .
j_call: TRBJ2-2

cdr3_nt: TGCAGCGTTATGACAGGGAGCTCTGGAAACACCATATATTTT
cdr3_aa: CSVMTGSSGNTIYF
clone_size: .
v_call: TRBV29-1
d_call: TRBD1
j_call: TRBJ1-3

cdr3_nt: TGTGCCAGCAGCGCTCGGGGGGGCCGGGGCACAGATACGCAGTATTTT
cdr3_aa: CASSARGGRGTDTQYF
clone_size: .
v_call: TRBV7-9
d_call: TRBD2
j_call: TRBJ2-3

cdr3_nt: TGCAGCGTTGACAGGGTGAACACTGAAGCTTTCTTT
cdr3_aa: CSVDRVNTEAFF
clone_size: few
v_call: TRBV29-1
d_call: .
j_call: TRBJ1-1

cdr3_nt: TGTGCCAGCAGCCCAAGAACTGACCGGGACTCGAACACTGAAGCTTTCTTT
cdr3_aa: CASSPRTDRDSNTEAFF
clone_size: .
v_call: TRBV7-9
d_call: .
j_call: TRBJ1-1

cdr3_nt: TGTGCCAGCAGCGGACAGGGTTTCTCCTACGAGCAGTACTTC
cdr3_aa: CASSGQGFSYEQYF
clone_size: .
v_call: TRBV9
d_call: TRBD1
j_call: TRBJ2-7

cdr3_nt: TGTGCCGGTTCTGGACAGTATGGCTACACCTTC
cdr3_aa: CAGSGQYGYTF
clone_size: .
v_call: TRBV2
d_call: .
j_call: TRBJ1-2

cdr3_nt: TGTGCCAGCAGTGGAAGATCCAGGGTCCCCGGGGAGCTGTTTTTT
cdr3_aa: CASSGRSRVPGELFF
clone_size: .
v_call: TRBV2
d_call: .
j_call: TRBJ2-2

cdr3_nt: TGTGCCAGCAGCTTAGTAGCAGGCCGGGCAGGTGAAAAACTGTTTTTT
cdr3_aa: CASSLVAGRAGEKLFF
clone_size: .
v_call: TRBV7-8
d_call: .
j_call: TRBJ1-4

cdr3_nt: TGTGCCAGCAGCTCTTACTACGAGCAGTACTTC
cdr3_aa: CASSSYYEQYF
clone_size: .
v_call: TRBV7-9
d_call: .
j_call: TRBJ2-7

cdr3_nt: TGCGCCAGCAGCTTGGAACGGCAGGGGGCCTTCGCTTTCTTT
cdr3_aa: CASSLERQGAFAFF
clone_size: .
v_call: TRBV5-1
d_call: TRBD1
j_call: TRBJ1-1

cdr3_nt: TGTGCCAGCAGCTTGGGGGCCGAGCCGGGGCAGCCCCAGCATTTT
cdr3_aa: CASSLGAEPGQPQHF
clone_size: once
v_call: TRBV5-4
d_call: .
j_call: TRBJ1-5

cdr3_nt: TGCAGCGTTCGTAGCACAGATACGCAGTATTTT
cdr3_aa: CSVRSTDTQYF
clone_size: .
v_call: TRBV29-1
d_call: .
j_call: TRBJ2-3

cdr3_nt: TGTGCCAGCAGCCCTGGGGGGAACACCGGGGAGCTGTTTTTT
cdr3_aa: CASSPGGNTGELFF
clone_size: .
v_call: TRBV4-2
d_call: .
j_call: TRBJ2-2

cdr3_nt: TGTGCCAGCTCACCAGGGACAGGCCACTACGAGCAGTACTTC
cdr3_aa: CASSPGTGHYEQYF
clone_size: .
v_call: TRBV18
d_call: TRBD1
j_call: TRBJ2-7

cdr3_nt: TGTGCCAGCAGTCGGGGACTTTTACTGAACACCGGGGAGCTGTTTTTT
cdr3_aa: CASSRGLLLNTGELFF
clone_size: once
v_call: TRBV2
d_call: .
j_call: TRBJ2-2

cdr3_nt: TGTGCCTGGGGAGTCCGCGTGGGCAGGGGCAACACTGAAGCTTTCTTT
cdr3_aa: CAWGVRVGRGNTEAFF
clone_size: once
v_call: TRBV30
d_call: .
j_call: TRBJ1-1